These 2 T cell receptor beta chains came from one sample sequenced in a study of cytomegalovirus exposure and HLA in healthy donors (dated by TCRdb to the late 2010s). Library creation used the immunoSEQ multiplex PCR assay. The multiplex PCR relied on a mix of 60 forward primers for TCR Vbeta segments and 13 reverse primers for TCR Jbeta segments. Not all clones reach the TCRdb copy of this immuneACCESS table, which keeps in-frame sequences only. Checked studies attribute under half of the gap to unresolved V genes and leave the rest unexplained. The sample has more than 150,000 clones on record, approximately 84% of them singletons. Roughly 2.3% of the sample rests with the top ten. The sequenced sample consisted of PBMCs. The receptor set was obtained from a woman aged 18-30 years in good health and CMV-seronegative.

This clone was detected a few times. This chain joins TRBV19 and TRBJ1-5; D possibly corresponds to TRBD1 (6 bases). Germline V gene data show CDR1 as LNHDA and CDR2 as SQIVND (reference sequence). The CDR3 is 15 residues long. V dropped 2 bases and J dropped 5 bases, with 13 bases sitting between them. CDR3 nucleotide sequence: TGTGCCAGTAGTATATCAGGGGACGGCTATCAGCCCCAGCATTTT. This sequence encodes CASSISGDGYQPQHF.

CDR3 amino acids: CASSPGTGRRTQPQHF. The CDR3 DNA reads as TGTGCCAGCAGCCCCGGGACAGGGAGGCGCACTCAGCCCCAGCATTTT. This sequence joins TRBV28 and TRBJ1-5, with 9 bases fitting TRBD1. The ends lost 6 bases at V and 6 bases at J; junction bases unmatched: 12. The germline V gene has CDR1 MDHEN and CDR2 SYDVKM. The CDR3 is 16 amino acids.